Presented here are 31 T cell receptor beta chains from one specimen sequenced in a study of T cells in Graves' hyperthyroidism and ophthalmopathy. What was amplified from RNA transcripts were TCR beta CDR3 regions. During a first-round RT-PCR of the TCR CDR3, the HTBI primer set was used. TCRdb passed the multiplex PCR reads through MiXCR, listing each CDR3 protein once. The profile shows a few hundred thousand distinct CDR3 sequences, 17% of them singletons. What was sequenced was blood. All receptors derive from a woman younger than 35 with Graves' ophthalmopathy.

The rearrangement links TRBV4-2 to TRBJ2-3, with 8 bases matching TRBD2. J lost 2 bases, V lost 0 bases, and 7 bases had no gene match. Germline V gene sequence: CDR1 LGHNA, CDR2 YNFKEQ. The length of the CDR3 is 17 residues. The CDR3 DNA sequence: TGTGCCAGCAGCCAAGAAGGGACTAGTCGCGACACAGATACGCAGTATTTT. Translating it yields CASSQEGTSRDTDTQYF.

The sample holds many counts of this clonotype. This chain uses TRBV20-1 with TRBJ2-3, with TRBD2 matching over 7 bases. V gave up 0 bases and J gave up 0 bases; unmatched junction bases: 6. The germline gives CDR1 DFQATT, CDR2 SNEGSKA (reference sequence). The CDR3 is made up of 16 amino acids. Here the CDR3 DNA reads TGCAGTGCTAGAGATATCGGGGGGAAGAGCACAGATACGCAGTATTTT. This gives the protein CSARDIGGKSTDTQYF.

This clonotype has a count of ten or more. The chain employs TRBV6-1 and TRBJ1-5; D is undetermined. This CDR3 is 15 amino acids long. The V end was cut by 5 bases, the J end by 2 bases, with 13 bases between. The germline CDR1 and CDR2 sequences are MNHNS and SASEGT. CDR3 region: CASSRAGEGNQPQHF. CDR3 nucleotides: TGTGCCAGCAGTCGGGCAGGAGAGGGCAATCAGCCCCAGCATTTT.

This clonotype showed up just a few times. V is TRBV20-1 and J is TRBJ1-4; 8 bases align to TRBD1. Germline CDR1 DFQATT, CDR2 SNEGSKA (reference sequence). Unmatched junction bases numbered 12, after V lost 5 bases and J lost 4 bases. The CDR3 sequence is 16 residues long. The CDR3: CSAHRGQGGRNEKLFF. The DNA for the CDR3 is TGCAGTGCTCACCGTGGACAGGGCGGACGTAATGAAAAACTGTTTTTT.

CDR3 amino acids: CASSGLLTGELFF. DNA of the CDR3: TGTGCCAGCAGTGGGCTTCTTACCGGGGAGCTGTTTTTT. The chain uses TRBV6-1 and TRBJ2-2; D not resolved. The CDR3 runs 13 residues. The germline V gene encodes CDR1 MNHNS and CDR2 SASEGT. V gave up 4 bases and J gave up 5 bases, with 8 bases separating them.

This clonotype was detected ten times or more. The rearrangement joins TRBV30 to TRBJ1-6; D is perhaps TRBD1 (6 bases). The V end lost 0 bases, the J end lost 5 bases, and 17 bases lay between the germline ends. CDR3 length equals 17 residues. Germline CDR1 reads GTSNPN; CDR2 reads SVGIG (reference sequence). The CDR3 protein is CAWSVRDRIRNNSPLHF. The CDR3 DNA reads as TGTGCCTGGAGTGTACGCGACAGGATCAGAAATAATTCACCCCTCCACTTT.

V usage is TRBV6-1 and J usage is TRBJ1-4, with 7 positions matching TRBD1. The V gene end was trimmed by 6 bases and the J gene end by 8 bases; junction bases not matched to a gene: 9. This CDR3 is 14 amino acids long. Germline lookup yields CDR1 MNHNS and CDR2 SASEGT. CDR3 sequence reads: CASSRQGVGEKLFF. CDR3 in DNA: TGTGCCAGCAGCCGGCAGGGGGTAGGGGAAAAACTGTTTTTT.

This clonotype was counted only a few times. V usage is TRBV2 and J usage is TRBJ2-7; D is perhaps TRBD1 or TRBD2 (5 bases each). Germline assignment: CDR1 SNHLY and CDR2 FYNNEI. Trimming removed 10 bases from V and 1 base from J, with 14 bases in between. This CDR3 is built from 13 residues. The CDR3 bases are TGTGCCATCCTCCGGGACGGATCCTACGAGCAGTACTTC. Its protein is CAILRDGSYEQYF. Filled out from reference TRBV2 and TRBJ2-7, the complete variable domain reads EPEVTQTPSHQVTQMGQEVILRCVPISNHLYFYWYRQILGQKVEFLVSFYNNEISEKSEIFDDQFSVERPDGSNFTLKIRSTKLEDSAMYFCAILRDGSYEQYFGPGTRLTVT.

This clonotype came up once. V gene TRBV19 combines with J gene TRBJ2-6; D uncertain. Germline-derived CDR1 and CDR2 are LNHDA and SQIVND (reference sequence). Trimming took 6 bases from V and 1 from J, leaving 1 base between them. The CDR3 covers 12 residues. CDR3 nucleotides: TGTGCCAGTAGATCTGGGGCCAACGTCCTGACTTTC. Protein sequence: CASRSGANVLTF.

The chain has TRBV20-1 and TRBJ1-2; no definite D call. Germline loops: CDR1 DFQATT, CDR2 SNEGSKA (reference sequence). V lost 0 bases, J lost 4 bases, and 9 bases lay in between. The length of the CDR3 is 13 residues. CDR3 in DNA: TGCAGTGCTAGAGATGAGCTGGTCTATGGCTACACCTTC. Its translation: CSARDELVYGYTF.

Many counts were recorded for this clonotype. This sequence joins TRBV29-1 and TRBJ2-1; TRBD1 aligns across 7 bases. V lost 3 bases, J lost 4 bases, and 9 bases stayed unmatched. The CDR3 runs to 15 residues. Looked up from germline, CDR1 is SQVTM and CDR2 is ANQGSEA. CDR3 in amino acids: CSVEPLGTEYNEQFF. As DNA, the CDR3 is TGCAGCGTTGAGCCCCTCGGGACAGAGTACAATGAGCAGTTCTTC.

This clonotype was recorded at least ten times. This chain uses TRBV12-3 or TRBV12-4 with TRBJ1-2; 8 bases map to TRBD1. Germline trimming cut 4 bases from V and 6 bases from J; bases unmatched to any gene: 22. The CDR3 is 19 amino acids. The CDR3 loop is CASSYQRGVSGTGPNGYTF. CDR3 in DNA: TGTGCCAGCAGTTATCAACGTGGGGTTTCCGGGACAGGACCAAATGGCTACACCTTC.

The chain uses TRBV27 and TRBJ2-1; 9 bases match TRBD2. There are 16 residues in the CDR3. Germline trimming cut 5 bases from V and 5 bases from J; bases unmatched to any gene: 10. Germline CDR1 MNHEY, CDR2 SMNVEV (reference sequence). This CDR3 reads CASSAPGTSRNNEQFF. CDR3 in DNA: TGTGCCAGCAGTGCCCCCGGGACTAGCAGAAACAATGAGCAGTTCTTC.

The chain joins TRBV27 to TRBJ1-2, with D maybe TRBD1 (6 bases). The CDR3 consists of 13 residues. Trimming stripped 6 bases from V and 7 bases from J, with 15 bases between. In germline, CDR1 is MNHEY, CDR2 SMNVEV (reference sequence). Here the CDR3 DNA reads TGTGCCAGCAGCGGGACACCATCTGGTGGCTACACCTTC. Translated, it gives CASSGTPSGGYTF.

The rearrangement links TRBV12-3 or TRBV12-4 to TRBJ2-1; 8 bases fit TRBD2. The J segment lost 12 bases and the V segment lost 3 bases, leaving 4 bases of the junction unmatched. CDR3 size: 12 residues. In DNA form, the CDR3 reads TGTGCCAGCAGTTTTGGACTAGCCTGGCAGTTCTTC. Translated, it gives CASSFGLAWQFF.

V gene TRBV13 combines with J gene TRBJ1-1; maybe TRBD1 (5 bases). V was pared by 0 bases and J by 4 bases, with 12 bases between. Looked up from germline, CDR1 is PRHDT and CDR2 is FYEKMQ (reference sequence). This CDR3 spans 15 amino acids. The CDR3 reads CASSLGGVTGTEAFF. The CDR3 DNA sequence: TGTGCCAGCAGCTTAGGAGGGGTGACGGGCACTGAAGCTTTCTTT.

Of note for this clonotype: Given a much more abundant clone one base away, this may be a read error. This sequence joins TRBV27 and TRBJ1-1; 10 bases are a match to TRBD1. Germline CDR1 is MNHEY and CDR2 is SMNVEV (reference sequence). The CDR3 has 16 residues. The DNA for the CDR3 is TGTGCCAGCAGCCCGGGACAGGGGTTTATGAACACTGAAGCTCTCTTT. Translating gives CASSPGQGFMNTEALF.

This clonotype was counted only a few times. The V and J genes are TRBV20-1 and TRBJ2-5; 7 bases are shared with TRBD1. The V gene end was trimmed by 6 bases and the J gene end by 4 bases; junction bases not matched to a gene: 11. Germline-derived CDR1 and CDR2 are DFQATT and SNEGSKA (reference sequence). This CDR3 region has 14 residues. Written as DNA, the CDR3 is TGCAGTGCCAACGGTCCCGCAGGGGGAGAGACCCAGTACTTC. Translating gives CSANGPAGGETQYF.

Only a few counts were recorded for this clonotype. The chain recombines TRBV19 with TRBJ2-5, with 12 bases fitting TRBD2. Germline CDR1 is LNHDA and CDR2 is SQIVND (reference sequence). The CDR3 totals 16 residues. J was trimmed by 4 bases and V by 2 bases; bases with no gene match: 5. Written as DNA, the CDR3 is TGTGCCAGTAGTATAAGGACTAGCGGGATAGGAGAGACCCAGTACTTC. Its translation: CASSIRTSGIGETQYF. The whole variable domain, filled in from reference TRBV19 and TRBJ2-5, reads DGGITQSPKYLFRKEGQNVTLSCEQNLNHDAMYWYRQDPGQGLRLIYYSQIVNDFQKGDIAEGYSVSREKKESFPLTVTSAQKNPTAFYLCASSIRTSGIGETQYFGPGTRLLVL.

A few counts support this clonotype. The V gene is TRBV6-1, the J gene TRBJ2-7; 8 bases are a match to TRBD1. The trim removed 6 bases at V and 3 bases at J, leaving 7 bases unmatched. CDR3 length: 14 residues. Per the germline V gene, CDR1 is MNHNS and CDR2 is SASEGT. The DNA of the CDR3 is TGTGCCAGCAGCAGGACAGGGAATCGCTACGAGCAGTACTTC. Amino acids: CASSRTGNRYEQYF.

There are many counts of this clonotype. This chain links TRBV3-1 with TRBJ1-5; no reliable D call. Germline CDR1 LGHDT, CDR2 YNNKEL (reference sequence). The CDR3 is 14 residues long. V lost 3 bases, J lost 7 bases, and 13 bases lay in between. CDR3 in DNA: TGTGCCAGCAGCCACCACAAGACGGTACAGCCCCAGCATTTT. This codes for CASSHHKTVQPQHF.

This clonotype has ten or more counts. The CDR3 sequence is CATWTGSVQYF. CDR3 in DNA: TGTGCCACGTGGACAGGTTCGGTGCAGTACTTC. The chain joins TRBV10-3 to TRBJ2-7; TRBD1 aligns across 7 bases. After removal of 10 bases from V and 9 bases from J, the junction contained 9 bases not matched to a gene. The length of the CDR3 is 11 residues. Germline assignment: CDR1 ENHRY and CDR2 SYGVKD.

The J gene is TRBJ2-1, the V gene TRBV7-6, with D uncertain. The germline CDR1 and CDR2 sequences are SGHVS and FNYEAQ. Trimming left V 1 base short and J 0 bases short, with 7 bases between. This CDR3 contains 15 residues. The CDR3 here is CASSLGESSYNEQFF. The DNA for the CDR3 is TGTGCCAGCAGCTTAGGCGAAAGCTCCTACAATGAGCAGTTCTTC.

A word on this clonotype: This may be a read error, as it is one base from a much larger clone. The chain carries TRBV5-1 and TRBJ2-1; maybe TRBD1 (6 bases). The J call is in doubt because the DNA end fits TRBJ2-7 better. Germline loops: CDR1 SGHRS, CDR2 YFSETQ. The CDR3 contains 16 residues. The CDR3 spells CASSSVRVVGDNEQYF. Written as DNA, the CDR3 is TGCGCCAGCAGCTCCGTTAGGGTTGTTGGGGACAATGAGCAGTACTTC.

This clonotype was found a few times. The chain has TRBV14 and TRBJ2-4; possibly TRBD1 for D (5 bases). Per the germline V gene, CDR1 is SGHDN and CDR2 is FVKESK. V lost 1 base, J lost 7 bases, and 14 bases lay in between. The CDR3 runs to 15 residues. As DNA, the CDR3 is TGTGCCAGCAGCCAAGTTGAAGGGGCTAGGAACATTCAGTACTTC. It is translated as CASSQVEGARNIQYF.

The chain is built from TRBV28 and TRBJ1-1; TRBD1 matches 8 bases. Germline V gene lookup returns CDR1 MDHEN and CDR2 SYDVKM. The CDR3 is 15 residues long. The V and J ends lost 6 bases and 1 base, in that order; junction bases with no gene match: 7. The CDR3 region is CASSAGGTGNTEAFF. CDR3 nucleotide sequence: TGTGCCAGCAGCGCCGGTGGGACAGGGAACACTGAAGCTTTCTTT.

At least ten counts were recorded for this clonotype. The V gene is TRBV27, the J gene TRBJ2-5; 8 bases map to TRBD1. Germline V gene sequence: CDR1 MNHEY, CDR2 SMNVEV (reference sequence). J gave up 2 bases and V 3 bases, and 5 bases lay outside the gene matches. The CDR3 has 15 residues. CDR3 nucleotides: TGTGCCAGCAGTTTTCTCGGGACAGGACAAGAGACCCAGTACTTC. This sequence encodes CASSFLGTGQETQYF.

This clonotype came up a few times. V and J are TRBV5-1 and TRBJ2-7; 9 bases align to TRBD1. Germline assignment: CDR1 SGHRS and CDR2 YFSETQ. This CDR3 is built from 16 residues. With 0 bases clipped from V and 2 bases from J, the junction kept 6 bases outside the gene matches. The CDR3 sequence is CASSLDTGTGTYEQYF. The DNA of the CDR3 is TGCGCCAGCAGCTTGGATACCGGGACAGGGACCTACGAGCAGTACTTC.

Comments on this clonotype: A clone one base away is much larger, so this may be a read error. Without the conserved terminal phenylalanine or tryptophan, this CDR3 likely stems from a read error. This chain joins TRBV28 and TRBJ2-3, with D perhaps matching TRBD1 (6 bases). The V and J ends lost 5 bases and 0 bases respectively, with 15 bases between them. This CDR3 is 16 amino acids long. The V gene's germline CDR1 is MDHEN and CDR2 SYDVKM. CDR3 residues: CASSGPGDASTDTQYS. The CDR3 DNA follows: TGTGCCAGCAGTGGGCCAGGGGATGCTAGCACAGATACGCAGTATTCT.

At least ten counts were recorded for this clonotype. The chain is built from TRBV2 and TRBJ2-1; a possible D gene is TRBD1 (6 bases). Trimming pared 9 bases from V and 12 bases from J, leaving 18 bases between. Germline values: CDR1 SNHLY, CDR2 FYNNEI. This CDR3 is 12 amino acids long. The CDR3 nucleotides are TGTGCCAGTAAGACAGGCCTGATGGTGCAGTTCTTC. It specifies CASKTGLMVQFF.

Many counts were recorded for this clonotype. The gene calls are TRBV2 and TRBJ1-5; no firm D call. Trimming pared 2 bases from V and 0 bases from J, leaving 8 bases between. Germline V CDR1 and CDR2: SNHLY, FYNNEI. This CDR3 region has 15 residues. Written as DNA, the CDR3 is TGTGCCAGCAGTGAAAACAGCGTTAGCAATCAGCCCCAGCATTTT. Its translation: CASSENSVSNQPQHF.